This TCR beta chain was profiled in a study of monozygotic twins with inflammatory bowel disease (dated by TCRdb to the late 2010s). At the level of the whole study: A total of approximately 28 monozygotic twin pairs were included in the full study, comprising nine German pairs (four IBD-concordant, five IBD-discordant) and 19 IBD-discordant Danish pairs. The search for disease-associated traits relied mainly on comparing IBD patients with their genetically identical healthy co-twins within discordant pairs. Each individual had, on average, about 151 000 unique TCRalpha sequences and 181 000 unique TCRbeta sequences available for analysis.

From each donor, an approximately 2.5 ml peripheral blood sample was collected into PAXgene tubes and kept at -80 degrees C. Without T cell sorting, total RNA was isolated from whole blood using the PAXgene blood miRNA kit on an automated QIAcube. Deep TCRalpha and TCRbeta repertoire profiling with unique molecular barcoding was performed on peripheral blood of monozygotic twin pairs concordant or discordant for inflammatory bowel disease. Smoking habits were recorded for all twin pairs, and individuals were classified as current, former or never smokers. About this clonotype: The clone's antigen remains unknown.

What the authors observed across the whole study: No single strong signal or clonotype linked to IBD turned up in the results, so the idea that one exists was not supported. Compared with healthy twins, IBD patients shared fewer clonotypes with other individuals, and the difference was most pronounced in patients with signs of disease activity. Concordant and discordant twins showed no difference in repertoire similarity, possibly because of limited statistical power. Background noise and inter-individual variability may have been introduced into the repertoires by the differing immunosuppressive treatments among patients. TCRbeta repertoire diversity, by inverse Simpson index, was decreased in IBD patients compared with their healthy co-twins. The analysis was unable to tell different T cell subtypes apart.

The method behind the library was 5' RACE. Each TCR library was prepared from 3,000 to 4,500 ng of total RNA. For each sample, cDNA was synthesized in eight separate reactions using SMARTScribe reverse transcriptase. Unique molecular identifiers containing a 6-nucleotide sample barcode were introduced through template switching during cDNA synthesis. Amplification of TCRalpha and TCRbeta cDNA involved two nested PCRs of approximately 16 and 10 cycles, and each PCR was followed by bead purification. Before amplification, cDNA was treated with uracil DNA-glycosylase and purified using the QIAquick PCR purification kit. In the second PCR, Illumina TruSeq-compatible adapters and sample-specific barcodes were added. Library quality and concentration were checked on TapeStation and Qubit, and libraries were pooled at approximately 4.7 ng each. Sequencing of pooled libraries was carried out on an Illumina HiSeq2500 single-index Rapid Run using 2 x 100 bp reads and custom sequencing primers. The study's processing was this. MiGEC version 1.2.6 was used for UMI-based consensus assembly to correct PCR and sequencing errors. MiXCR version 2.1.1 handled V(D)J alignment, clonotype assembly and CDR3 extraction. To normalise gene usage, clonotype sharing and MAIT/NKT TCR abundance, the analysis used the top 1000, 10 000 and 20 000 clonotypes per sample. Diversity was computed as the inverse Simpson index with the vegan R package after downsampling to 27 000 UMIs. Paired Mann-Whitney U tests on discordant twin pairs were used, with Benjamini-Hochberg multiple-testing correction. Reprocessed by TCRdb, the reads give a single entry per CDR3 protein sequence, without DNA. TCRdb, rather than the study authors, made the V and J calls. The sample table on file contains 140,000 to 150,000 distinct CDR3 sequences. Over 1% of the sample comes from the top ten.

Sequencing used blood. This TCR was recovered from a human donor with ulcerative colitis or Crohn's disease, or a healthy co-twin of an affected twin (not recorded which).

Here the CDR3 is given as CASSIGDSSYNEQFF. Recombination linked TRBV19 to TRBJ2-1; TCRdb's D call of TRBD1 is untestable without DNA. The germline V gene encodes CDR1 LNHDA and CDR2 SQIVND (reference sequence). The cysteine opens and the phenylalanine closes a CDR3 of 15 amino acids. No DNA accompanies this entry.